Presented here are 13 T cell receptor beta chains from one specimen sequenced in a study of kidney transplant recipient with SARS-CoV-2 infection. TCRdb re-derived calls from the reads in MiXCR, one entry per CDR3 protein. This sample has roughly 230,000 distinct CDR3 sequences, with more than 25% found just once. The source was a blood sample, collected at baseline and around day 120 from a kidney transplant recipient. Receptor source: a male patient between 25 and 39 years old who had COVID-19 and was a kidney transplant recipient. Part of the T cell pool may stem from the graft donor.

With regard to this clonotype: The junction departs from the called germline gene at one end, perhaps through a read error. This chain joins TRBV7-6 and TRBJ1-4; perhaps TRBD1 as D (5 bases). The CDR3 covers 15 residues. From germline, CDR1 is SGHVS and CDR2 FNYEAQ. The CDR3 loop reads CASTLRGATNEKPFF. The DNA for the CDR3 is TGTGCCAGCACCCTAAGGGGTGCAACTAATGAAAAACCGTTTTTT.

This clonotype was picked up many times. V gene TRBV12-5 combines with J gene TRBJ1-2; TRBD1 might be the D (5 bases). The V end lost 5 bases, the J end lost 4 bases, and 23 bases lay between the germline ends. This CDR3 is built from 17 residues. Germline CDR1 is LGHNT and CDR2 is FRNRAP. CDR3 loop: CASGDLILQGKTYGYTF. Here the CDR3 DNA reads TGTGCTAGTGGTGACCTCATTTTGCAGGGAAAGACCTATGGCTACACCTTC.

This chain uses TRBV7-9 with TRBJ2-1; 7 bases line up with TRBD2. V lost 7 bases and J lost 4; bases outside the gene matches: 13. The CDR3 has 16 amino acids. Germline V CDR1 and CDR2: SEHNR, FQNEAQ (reference sequence). CDR3 in DNA: TGTGCCAGCACCCACGCCGGCGGGAGCCTTTACAATGAGCAGTTCTTC. Translated: CASTHAGGSLYNEQFF. Full variable domain (rest looked up from reference TRBV7-9 and TRBJ2-1): DTGVSQNPRHKITKRGQNVTFRCDPISEHNRLYWYRQTLGQGPEFLTYFQNEAQLEKSRLLSDRFSAERPKGSFSTLEIQRTEQGDSAMYLCASTHAGGSLYNEQFFGPGTRLTVL.

This clonotype was counted at least ten times. Because the CDR3's place on the DNA is in doubt, the DNA is left out and the CDR3 is given as listed by TCRdb. The rearrangement joins TRBV7-5 to TRBJ1-2. TRBV7-5 is assigned pseudogene status. The CDR3 is 19 residues long, ends included. The CDR3 loop reads CISVPEAANEVGKTYGYTF.

Many counts were recorded for this clonotype. The rearrangement uses TRBV6-1 and TRBJ2-1, with D perhaps assigned TRBD1 or TRBD2 (5 bases each). This CDR3 has 14 amino acids. Trimming stripped 7 bases from V and 9 bases from J, with 19 bases between. From germline, CDR1 is MNHNS and CDR2 SASEGT. The CDR3 reads CASTWTSPGGEQFF. In DNA, the CDR3 is TGTGCCAGCACTTGGACTTCCCCTGGGGGTGAGCAGTTCTTC.

This clonotype came up once. A much larger clone lies a single base off, so this may be a read error. The chain carries TRBV4-3 and TRBJ1-1, with a possible D match to TRBD1 (5 bases). This CDR3 is built from 15 residues. V lost 1 base to trimming and J lost 2 bases, with 11 bases between them. Germline values: CDR1 LGHNA, CDR2 YSLEER. This CDR3 is CASSQVRGNNTEAFF. CDR3 DNA sequence: TGCGCCAGCAGCCAAGTACGGGGGAATAACACTGAAGCTTTCTTT.

This clonotype was observed at least ten times. This chain links TRBV3-1 with TRBJ1-3; D is uncertain. The CDR3 spans 16 residues. Germline V lookup: CDR1 LGHDT, CDR2 YNNKEL (reference sequence). V was trimmed by 0 bases and J by 3 bases, leaving 12 bases between them. DNA for the CDR3: TGTGCCAGCAGCCAAGATCTAAGGGCTGGTGGAAACACCATATATTTT. It codes for CASSQDLRAGGNTIYF.

This clonotype occurred many times. This sequence joins TRBV7-9 and TRBJ2-7, with 7 bases matching TRBD1. Germline lookup yields CDR1 SEHNR and CDR2 FQNEAQ (reference sequence). CDR3 length: 17 residues. Unmatched junction bases numbered 15, after V lost 5 bases and J lost 2 bases. CDR3 sequence (DNA): TGTGCCAGCAGCCCCCGGCCGCGACAGGGTGTGACCTACGAGCAGTACTTC. Amino acid sequence: CASSPRPRQGVTYEQYF.

This clonotype showed up many times. CDR3 nucleotides: TGTGCCACGGGCTCGGGGGAGCGTTCACCCCTCCACTTT. Translating it yields CATGSGERSPLHF. The V gene is TRBV15, the J gene TRBJ1-6; possible D gene TRBD1, 5 bases. V was cut by 9 bases and J by 9 bases, with 15 bases left in between. The CDR3 contains 13 residues. Germline values: CDR1 LNHNV, CDR2 YYDKDF (reference sequence).

The table lists this clonotype with a few counts. The chain couples TRBV8-2 to TRBJ2-6. TRBV8-2 is recorded as a pseudogene. CDR3 length: 17 amino acids. CDR3 nucleotides: TGTGGCATGTACACAAGGATAACACAAAGTCGGGCCAACGTCCTGACTTTC. Amino acid sequence: CGMYTRITQSRANVLTF.

This clonotype was counted at least ten times. The chain uses TRBV20-1 and TRBJ2-5; 13 nucleotides align to TRBD2. V shed 3 bases and J 4 bases; nucleotides not matched to a gene: 5. Germline-derived CDR1 and CDR2 are DFQATT and SNEGSKA (reference sequence). The CDR3 runs 15 residues. CDR3 in amino acids: CSARGTSGVGETQYF. CDR3 nucleotides: TGCAGTGCTAGGGGGACTAGCGGGGTAGGAGAGACCCAGTACTTC.

This clonotype has ten or more counts. V is TRBV11-3 and J is TRBJ1-2; D gene uncertain. The CDR3 runs to 17 residues. CDR1 and CDR2 (germline): SGHNT, YENEEA. The V gene lost 5 bases and the J gene lost 4 bases, with 23 bases spanning the gap. The DNA for the CDR3 is TGTGCCAGCAGCCATATGAACGATCTCGGAAAGACCTATGGCTACACCTTC. Protein sequence: CASSHMNDLGKTYGYTF.

Turning to this clonotype: One base away lies a much larger clone, so this may be a sequencing read error. The chain has TRBV29-1 and TRBJ2-2; D might be TRBD2 (6 bases). The CDR3 is made up of 13 amino acids. Germline V gene data show CDR1 as SQVTM and CDR2 as ANQGSEA. CDR3 loop: CSGSIAVTRELFF. CDR3 in DNA: TGCAGCGGATCGATAGCGGTCACCAGGGAGCTGTTTTTT.